This T cell receptor (beta chain) was sequenced for a study of PD-1 blockade in classical Hodgkin lymphoma. Study-wide points: With CD4+ cells, TCR diversity rose significantly by C4D1, but not with CD8+ cells.

Comments on this clone: Antigen specificity is unknown.

Clones were read by immunoSEQ multiplex PCR, and TCRdb kept only the in-frame ones, dropping some. The data contain tens of thousands of clones, approximately 87% of them singletons. Indicated time point: cycle 4 day 1 (C4D1), after 5 to 7 weeks of nivolumab. Each patient experienced a relapse that followed autologous stem cell transplantation, and brentuximab vedotin exposure varied. Germline CDR1 and CDR2: SGHRS and YFSETQ. V was cut by 0 bases and J by 3 bases, with 10 bases left in between. The CDR3 is made up of 14 amino acids. The receptor comes from a human donor with classical Hodgkin lymphoma. The chain combines TRBV5-1 with TRBJ2-7, with D possibly matching TRBD2 (5 bases). The sample was peripheral blood mononuclear cells (PBMCs), taken before the fourth cycle of nivolumab. CDR3 bases: TGCGCCAGCAGCTTGGCACCACTAGGCTACGAGCAGTACTTC. This sequence encodes CASSLAPLGYEQYF. Full variable domain (missing parts from reference TRBV5-1 and TRBJ2-7): KAGVTQTPRYLIKTRGQQVTLSCSPISGHRSVSWYQQTPGQGLQFLFEYFSETQRNKGNFPGRFSGRQFSNSRSEMNVSTLELGDSALYLCASSLAPLGYEQYFGPGTRLTVT.